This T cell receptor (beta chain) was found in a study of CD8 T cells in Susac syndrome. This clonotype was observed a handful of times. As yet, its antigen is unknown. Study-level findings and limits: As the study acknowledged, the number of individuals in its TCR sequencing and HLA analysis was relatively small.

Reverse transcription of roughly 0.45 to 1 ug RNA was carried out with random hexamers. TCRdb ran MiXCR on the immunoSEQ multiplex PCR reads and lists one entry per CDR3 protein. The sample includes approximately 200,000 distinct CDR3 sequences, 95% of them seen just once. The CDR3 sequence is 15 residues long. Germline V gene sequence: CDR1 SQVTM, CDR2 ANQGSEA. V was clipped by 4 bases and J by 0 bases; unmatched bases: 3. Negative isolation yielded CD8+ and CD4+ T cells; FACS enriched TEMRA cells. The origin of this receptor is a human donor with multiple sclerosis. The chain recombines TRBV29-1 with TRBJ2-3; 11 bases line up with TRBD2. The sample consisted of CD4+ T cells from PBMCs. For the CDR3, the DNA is TGCAGCGTTGTCCTAGCGGGGGGAAGCACAGATACGCAGTATTTT. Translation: CSVVLAGGSTDTQYF.